A single sample is the source of the 8 T cell receptor beta chains below, sequenced in a study of blood T cell repertoires in COVID-19. The assay was immunoSEQ multiplex PCR, and TCRdb's table has in-frame clones only and misses some. The sample lists roughly 250,000 clones, roughly 86% occurring once. Sequencing input: peripheral blood. These receptors were taken from a man in his forties who had recovered from COVID-19.

This clone was detected ten times or more. The rearrangement links TRBV23-1 to TRBJ1-5; possibly TRBD1 for D (5 bases). TRBV23-1 qualifies as an ORF whose function is uncertain. V gave up 2 bases and J gave up 7 bases, with 9 bases separating them. The CDR3 runs 13 residues. In nucleotides, the CDR3 is TGCGCCAGCAGTCAAGCAGGGTACCAGCCCCAGCATTTT. It is translated as CASSQAGYQPQHF.

This clone appeared a few times. The chain uses TRBV2 and TRBJ2-7; TRBD2 agrees at 7 bases. The CDR3 runs 12 residues. Germline V gene lookup returns CDR1 SNHLY and CDR2 FYNNEI. V dropped 7 bases and J dropped 3; count of bases not matched to a gene: 3. This CDR3 reads CASIGRYYEQYF. DNA for the CDR3: TGTGCCAGCATCGGGAGGTACTACGAGCAGTACTTC.

This clone was picked up a small number of times. This chain links TRBV7-2 with TRBJ2-5; 11 positions match TRBD2. CDR3 size: 15 residues. V lost 6 bases and J lost 2; bases outside the gene matches: 5. Germline V gives CDR1 SGHTA, CDR2 FQGNSA. CDR3 in DNA: TGTGCCAGCAGAGCTAGCGGGGGGCGGCAAGAGACCCAGTACTTC. This codes for CASRASGGRQETQYF.

The sample holds a few counts of this clone. The chain is built from TRBV30 and TRBJ2-3; D might be TRBD2 (6 bases). The ends were cut back, 4 bases at V and 1 base at J, with 15 bases in the middle. CDR1 and CDR2 from the germline V gene are GTSNPN and SVGIG (reference sequence). The CDR3 has 15 residues. CDR3 amino acids: CAWKNPGSGTDTQYF. CDR3 coding DNA: TGTGCCTGGAAGAATCCCGGGAGTGGCACAGATACGCAGTATTTT.

The CDR3 loop is CASSFYDRPNTEAFF. The CDR3 nucleotides read TGTGCCAGCAGCTTTTATGACAGACCGAACACTGAAGCTTTCTTT. The rearrangement uses TRBV5-4 and TRBJ1-1, with D possibly matching TRBD1 (5 bases). Trimming left V 2 bases short and J 1 base short, with 12 bases between. Germline V gene lookup returns CDR1 SGHNT and CDR2 YYREEE (reference sequence). The CDR3 sequence is 15 residues long. The whole variable domain, filled in from reference TRBV5-4 and TRBJ1-1, reads ETGVTQSPTHLIKTRGQQVTLRCSSQSGHNTVSWYQQALGQGPQFIFQYYREEENGRGNFPPRFSGLQFPNYSSELNVNALELDDSALYLCASSFYDRPNTEAFFGQGTRLTVV.

CDR3 amino acids: CASSLAGLSEQYF. In DNA, the CDR3 is TGTGCCAGCAGCTTGGCAGGATTGAGCGAGCAGTACTTC. The chain links TRBV5-6 to TRBJ2-7; the D is unclear. With 0 bases removed from V and 6 bases from J, the gap between germline ends came to 10 bases. Germline lookup yields CDR1 SGHDT and CDR2 YYEEEE. The CDR3 has 13 amino acids.

This chain connects TRBV6-5 to TRBJ2-1, with D perhaps matching TRBD1 (6 bases). Looked up from germline, CDR1 is MNHEY and CDR2 is SVGAGI. The CDR3 is 13 residues long. The V end lost 4 bases, the J end lost 7 bases, and 11 bases lay between the germline ends. CDR3 region: CASSSRGWNEQFF. Written as DNA, the CDR3 is TGTGCCAGCAGTTCCAGGGGTTGGAATGAGCAGTTCTTC.

The chain uses TRBV19 and TRBJ2-3; 9 bases align to TRBD2. CDR3 size: 16 residues. Germline V gene data show CDR1 as LNHDA and CDR2 as SQIVND (reference sequence). With 4 bases clipped from V and 3 bases from J, the junction kept 8 bases outside the gene matches. The CDR3 spells CASSNLPAGGTDTQYF. Here the CDR3 DNA reads TGTGCCAGTAGTAATTTACCAGCGGGAGGAACAGATACGCAGTATTTT. Based on the CDR3 plus reference TRBV19 and TRBJ2-3, the full variable domain is DGGITQSPKYLFRKEGQNVTLSCEQNLNHDAMYWYRQDPGQGLRLIYYSQIVNDFQKGDIAEGYSVSREKKESFPLTVTSAQKNPTAFYLCASSNLPAGGTDTQYFGPGTRLTVL.